This T cell receptor beta chain stems from a study of Graves' ophthalmopathy and Graves' hyperthyroidism. Study information: Peripheral blood (taken before any treatment) was collected at initial diagnosis.

Ophthalmopathy was moderately-to-severely active, CAS at least 3, NOSPECS at least 4, lasting under 3 months. Certain patients, namely those with other autoimmune diseases, uncontrolled infections, pregnancy or lactation, were excluded. This clonotype has a count of ten or more. What it recognizes is unknown. V was trimmed by 5 bases and J by 0 bases, leaving 16 bases between them. The CDR3 loop spans 16 amino acids. Looked up from germline, CDR1 is MDHEN and CDR2 is SYDVKM. The sequenced template was RNA, covering the TCR beta CDR3 region. The authors performed first-round RT-PCR with HTBI primers and then a second-round multiplex PCR. MiXCR, run by TCRdb on the multiplex PCR reads, gives a single entry per CDR3 protein. The table records around 400,000 distinct CDR3 sequences, 15% to 20% of them present only once. Overall study results and limits: The study's model predicted ophthalmopathy progression at about 68% sensitivity and about 78% specificity.

Sequenced sample: peripheral blood. This chain links TRBV28 with TRBJ2-5; no clear D gene. This TCR came from a young woman with Graves' ophthalmopathy. The CDR3 sequence: CASSPSGRTYQETQYF. In nucleotides, the CDR3 is TGTGCCAGCAGTCCGTCGGGCAGGACGTACCAAGAGACCCAGTACTTC.